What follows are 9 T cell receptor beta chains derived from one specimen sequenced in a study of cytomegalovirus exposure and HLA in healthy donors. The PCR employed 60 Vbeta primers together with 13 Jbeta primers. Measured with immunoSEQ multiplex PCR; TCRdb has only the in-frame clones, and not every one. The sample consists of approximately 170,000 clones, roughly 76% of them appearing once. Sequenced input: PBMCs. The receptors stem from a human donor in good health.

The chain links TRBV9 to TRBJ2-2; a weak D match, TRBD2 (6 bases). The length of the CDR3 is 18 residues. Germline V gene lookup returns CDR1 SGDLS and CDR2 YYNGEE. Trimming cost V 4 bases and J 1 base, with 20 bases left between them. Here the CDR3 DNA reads TGTGCCAGCAGCCCTCGACGAGCGGGCGGCATGAACACCGGGGAGCTGTTTTTT. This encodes CASSPRRAGGMNTGELFF. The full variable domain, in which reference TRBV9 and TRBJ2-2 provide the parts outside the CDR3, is DSGVTQTPKHLITATGQRVTLRCSPRSGDLSVYWYQQSLDQGLQFLIQYYNGEERAKGNILERFSAQQFPDLHSELNLSSLELGDSALYFCASSPRRAGGMNTGELFFGEGSRLTVL.

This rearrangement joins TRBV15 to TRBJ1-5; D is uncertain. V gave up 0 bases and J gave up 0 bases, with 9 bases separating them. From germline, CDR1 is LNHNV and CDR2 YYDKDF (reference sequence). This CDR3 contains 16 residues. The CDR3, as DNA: TGTGCCACCAGCAGAGATCCCGGGAATAGCAATCAGCCCCAGCATTTT. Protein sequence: CATSRDPGNSNQPQHF.

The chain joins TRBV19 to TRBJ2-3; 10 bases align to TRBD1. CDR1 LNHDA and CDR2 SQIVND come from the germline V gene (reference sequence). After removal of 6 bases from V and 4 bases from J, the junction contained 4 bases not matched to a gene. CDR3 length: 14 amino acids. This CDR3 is CASRDRGRPDTQYF. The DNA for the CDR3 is TGTGCCAGTAGAGACAGGGGGCGCCCAGATACGCAGTATTTT. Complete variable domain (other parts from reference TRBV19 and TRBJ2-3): DGGITQSPKYLFRKEGQNVTLSCEQNLNHDAMYWYRQDPGQGLRLIYYSQIVNDFQKGDIAEGYSVSREKKESFPLTVTSAQKNPTAFYLCASRDRGRPDTQYFGPGTRLTVL.

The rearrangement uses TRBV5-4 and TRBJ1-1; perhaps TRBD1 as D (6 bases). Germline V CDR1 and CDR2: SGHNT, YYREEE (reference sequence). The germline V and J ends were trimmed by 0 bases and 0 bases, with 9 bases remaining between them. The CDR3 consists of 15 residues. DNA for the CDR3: TGTGCCAGCAGCTTGGGGACAGACCTGAACACTGAAGCTTTCTTT. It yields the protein CASSLGTDLNTEAFF.

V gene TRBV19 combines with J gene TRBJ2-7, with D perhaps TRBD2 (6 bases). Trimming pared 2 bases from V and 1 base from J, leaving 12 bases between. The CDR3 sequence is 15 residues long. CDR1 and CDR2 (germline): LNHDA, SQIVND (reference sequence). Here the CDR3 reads CASSILAEESYEQYF. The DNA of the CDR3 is TGTGCCAGTAGTATATTAGCGGAAGAATCCTACGAGCAGTACTTC.

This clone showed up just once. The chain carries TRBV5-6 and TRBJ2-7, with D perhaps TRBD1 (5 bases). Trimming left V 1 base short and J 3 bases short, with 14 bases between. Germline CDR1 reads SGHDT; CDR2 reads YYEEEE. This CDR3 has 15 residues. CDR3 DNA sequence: TGTGCCAGCAGCTTGATCCCCGGACACAACTACGAGCAGTACTTC. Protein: CASSLIPGHNYEQYF.

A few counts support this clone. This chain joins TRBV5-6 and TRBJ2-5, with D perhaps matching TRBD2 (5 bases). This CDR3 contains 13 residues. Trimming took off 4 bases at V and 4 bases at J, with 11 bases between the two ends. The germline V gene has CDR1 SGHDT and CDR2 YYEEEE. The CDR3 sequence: CASSQQLGETQYF. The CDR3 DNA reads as TGTGCCAGCAGCCAACAACTAGGAGAGACCCAGTACTTC.

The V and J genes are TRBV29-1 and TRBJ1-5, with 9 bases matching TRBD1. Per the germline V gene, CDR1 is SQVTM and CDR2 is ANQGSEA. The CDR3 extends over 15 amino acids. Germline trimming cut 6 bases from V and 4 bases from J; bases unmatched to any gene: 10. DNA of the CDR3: TGCAGCGTAGCCTGGACAGGGGCCCCAAATCAGCCCCAGCATTTT. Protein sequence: CSVAWTGAPNQPQHF.

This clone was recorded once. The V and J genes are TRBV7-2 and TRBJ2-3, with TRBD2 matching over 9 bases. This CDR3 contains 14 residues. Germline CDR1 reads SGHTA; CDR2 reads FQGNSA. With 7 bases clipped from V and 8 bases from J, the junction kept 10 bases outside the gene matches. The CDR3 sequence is CASTTSGSSGTQYF. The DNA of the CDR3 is TGTGCCAGCACGACTAGCGGCTCCTCCGGTACGCAGTATTTT.